A selection of T cell receptor beta chains follows, all from one sample in a study of T cell responses to AZD1222 COVID-19 vaccine. This table comes from immunoSEQ multiplex PCR, and its TCRdb copy is limited to in-frame clones, with some not included. Among around 190,000 clones listed, just over 85% were seen once. Here the sequenced sample was peripheral blood, taken 28 days after the second AZD1222 dose. The receptors were gathered from an adult who received the AZD1222 COVID-19 vaccine. CDR3s include the opening cysteine and the closing phenylalanine or tryptophan. Fields, in order: V gene, clone size, J gene, D gene, CDR3 DNA, CDR3 protein. A D gene is named only where the DNA matches it firmly. Where a row states a size, it is once, few, many or the class of an expanded clone; other rows omit it.

TRBV10-3	NA	TRBJ2-1	NA	TGTGCCATCAGTGAATCCGAGCTTGAGCAGTTCTTC	CAISESELEQFF
TRBV5-6	NA	TRBJ2-7	NA	TGTGCCAGCAGCTTTGGACGGTTCTCCTACGAGCAGTACTTC	CASSFGRFSYEQYF
TRBV25-1	NA	TRBJ2-7	TRBD1	TGTGCCAGCAGTGCCATGACAGGGGACGAGGAGCAGTACTTC	CASSAMTGDEEQYF
TRBV7-9	once	TRBJ1-3	NA	TGTGCCAGCAGCTTAGTGGCCTCACCGGCAAGAGGAAACACCATATATTTT	CASSLVASPARGNTIYF
TRBV30	NA	TRBJ1-1	NA	TGTGCCTGGACGCACTGGAACACTGAAGCTTTCTTT	CAWTHWNTEAFF
TRBV2	NA	TRBJ2-1	TRBD1	TGTGCCAGCAGGAACACGGGACAGCCCTACAATGAGCAGTTCTTC	CASRNTGQPYNEQFF
TRBV5-4	once	TRBJ2-3	TRBD2	TGTGCCAGCAGGACTGGGGCTAGCGGTCCTTACACAGATACGCAGTATTTT	CASRTGASGPYTDTQYF
TRBV6-6	NA	TRBJ1-1	NA	TGTGCCAGCAGGGTAACTGAAGCTTTCTTT	CASRVTEAFF
TRBV3-1/TRBV3-2	NA	TRBJ1-2	TRBD1	TGTGCCAGCCACCAGGGGGCCGTGAGATATGGCTACACCTTC	CASHQGAVRYGYTF
TRBV6-5	NA	TRBJ2-7	NA	TGTGCCAGCAGTTACTGGGGGCAGGGAGGGAACGAGCAGTACTTC	CASSYWGQGGNEQYF
TRBV24-1	NA	TRBJ2-5	NA	TGTGCCACCAGTGTCTGGGGGACGGAGACCCAGTACTTC	CATSVWGTETQYF
TRBV18	NA	TRBJ1-6	NA	TGTGCCAGCTCACCAAGGGCCCCAGGAGATAATTCACCCCTCCACTTT	CASSPRAPGDNSPLHF
TRBV4-2	NA	TRBJ2-5	NA	TGTGCCAGCAGCCAAGGGGAGGGGGCGGGCGAGACCCAGTACTTC	CASSQGEGAGETQYF
TRBV24-1	NA	TRBJ1-2	NA	TGTGCCACCAGTGATTTGCCAGGGCAAGGCTACACCTTC	CATSDLPGQGYTF
TRBV5-6	NA	TRBJ1-5	NA	TGTGCCAGCGGACAAATCGGGGCTGAGGATCAGCCCCAGCATTTT	CASGQIGAEDQPQHF
TRBV4-1	NA	TRBJ1-2	NA	TGCGCCAGCAGCCAAGATCCTCAGCTCAATGTTGGGGGCTACACCTTC	CASSQDPQLNVGGYTF
TRBV15	NA	TRBJ1-4	TRBD1	TGTGCCACCAGCAGAGAAGTGACAGGGCCTAGGCCAAAACTGTTTTTT	CATSREVTGPRPKLFF
TRBV6-1	NA	TRBJ1-6	NA	TGTGCCAGCAGTGAAATTGGCCCGGGCAATTCACCCCTCCACTTT	CASSEIGPGNSPLHF
TRBV2	NA	TRBJ2-5	NA	TGTGCCAGCAGTGAAGAGACAGGTGCATATGAGACCCAGTACTTC	CASSEETGAYETQYF
TRBV30	few	TRBJ1-2	NA	TGTGCCTTAACCCTCGACGGACACTATGGCTACACCTTC	CALTLDGHYGYTF
TRBV7-3	NA	TRBJ1-6	NA	TGTGCCAGCAGCCGGGCAGGGTCAGGGTCACCCCTCCACTTT	CASSRAGSGSPLHF
TRBV7-3	NA	TRBJ2-2	TRBD1	TGTGCCAGCGGGACAGGGGTTAACACCGGGGAGCTGTTTTTT	CASGTGVNTGELFF
TRBV2	NA	TRBJ2-4	NA	TGTGCCAGCAGTCCTAGGGGGGTAGTCGTGGCCAAAAACATTCAGTACTTC	CASSPRGVVVAKNIQYF
TRBV7-8	NA	TRBJ2-7	TRBD1	TGTGCCAGCAGCACCCACCTCGGACAGGGTGGAAACGAGCAGTACTTC	CASSTHLGQGGNEQYF
TRBV7-9	NA	TRBJ2-3	TRBD2	TGTGCCAGCAGCTTGCCCCCTCGGGGGGTTAGCACAGATACGCAGTATTTT	CASSLPPRGVSTDTQYF
TRBV2	once	TRBJ1-2	NA	TGTGCCAGCAGTGAACGAGAGAACACCTTC	CASSERENTF
TRBV5-4	once	TRBJ2-3	TRBD1	TGTGCCAGCACAGACAGGGGAGGCACAGATACGCAGTATTTT	CASTDRGGTDTQYF
TRBV3-1/TRBV3-2	NA	TRBJ2-5	TRBD1	TGTGCCAGCAGCCAGCGCCCCGCGGGACAGGGGACGGAGACCCAGTACTTC	CASSQRPAGQGTETQYF